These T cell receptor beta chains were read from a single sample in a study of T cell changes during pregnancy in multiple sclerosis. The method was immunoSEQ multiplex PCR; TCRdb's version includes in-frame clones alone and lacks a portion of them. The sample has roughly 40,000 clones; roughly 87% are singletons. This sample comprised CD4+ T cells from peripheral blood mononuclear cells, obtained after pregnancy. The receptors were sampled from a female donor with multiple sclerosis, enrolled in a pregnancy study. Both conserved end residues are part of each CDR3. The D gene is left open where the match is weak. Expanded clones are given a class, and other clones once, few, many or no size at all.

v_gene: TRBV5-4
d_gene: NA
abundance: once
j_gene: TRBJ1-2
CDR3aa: CASSLVSGDYGYTF
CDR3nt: TGTGCCAGCAGCTTGGTATCGGGAGACTATGGCTACACCTTC

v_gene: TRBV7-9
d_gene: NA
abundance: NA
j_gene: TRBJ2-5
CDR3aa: CASSLTAFSQRTQYF
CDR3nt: TGTGCCAGCAGCTTAACAGCTTTCTCTCAGAGGACCCAGTACTTC

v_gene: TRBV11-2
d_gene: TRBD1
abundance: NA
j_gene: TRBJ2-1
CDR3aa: CASSFWGQARNNEQFF
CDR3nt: TGTGCCAGCAGCTTTTGGGGACAGGCTCGAAACAATGAGCAGTTCTTC

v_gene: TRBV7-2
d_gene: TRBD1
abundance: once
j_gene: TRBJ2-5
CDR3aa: CASSSNRGRGETQYF
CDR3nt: TGTGCCAGCAGCTCGAACAGGGGGCGGGGGGAGACCCAGTACTTC

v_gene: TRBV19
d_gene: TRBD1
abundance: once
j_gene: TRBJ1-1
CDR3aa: CASRDREGLPAFF
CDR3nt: TGTGCCAGTAGGGACAGGGAAGGGTTACCAGCTTTCTTT

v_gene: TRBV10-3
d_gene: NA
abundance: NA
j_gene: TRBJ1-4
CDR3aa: CAISQGEKLFF
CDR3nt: TGTGCCATCAGCCAGGGGGAAAAACTGTTTTTT

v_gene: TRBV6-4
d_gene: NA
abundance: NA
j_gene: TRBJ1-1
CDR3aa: CASSVGARTEAFF
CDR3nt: TGTGCCAGCAGTGTGGGGGCGCGCACTGAAGCTTTCTTT

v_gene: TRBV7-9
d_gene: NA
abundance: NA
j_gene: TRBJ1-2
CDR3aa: CASSLTTMDGYTF
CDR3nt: TGTGCCAGCAGCCTTACAACGATGGATGGCTACACCTTC

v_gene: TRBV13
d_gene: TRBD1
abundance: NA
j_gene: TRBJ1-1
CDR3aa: CASRVRGPPNTEAFF
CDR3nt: TGTGCCAGCAGGGTCAGGGGGCCGCCGAACACTGAAGCTTTCTTT

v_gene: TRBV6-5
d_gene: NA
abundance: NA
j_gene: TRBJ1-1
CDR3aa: CASSYFVGSNTEAFF
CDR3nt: TGTGCCAGCAGTTACTTTGTGGGCTCGAACACTGAAGCTTTCTTT

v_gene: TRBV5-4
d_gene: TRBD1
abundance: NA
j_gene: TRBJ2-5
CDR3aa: CASSLAQGARETQYF
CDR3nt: TGTGCCAGCAGCTTGGCACAGGGGGCAAGAGAGACCCAGTACTTC

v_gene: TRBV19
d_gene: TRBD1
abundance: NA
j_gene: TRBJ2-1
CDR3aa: CASSGQGAVSHEQFF
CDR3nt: TGTGCCAGTAGTGGACAGGGGGCGGTCTCTCATGAGCAGTTCTTC

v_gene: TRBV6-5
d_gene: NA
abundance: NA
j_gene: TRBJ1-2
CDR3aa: CASRPSAGDNYGYTF
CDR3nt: TGTGCCAGCAGACCCTCGGCGGGGGATAACTATGGCTACACCTTC

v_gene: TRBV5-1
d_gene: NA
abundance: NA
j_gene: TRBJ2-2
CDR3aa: CASSLVTRTGELFF
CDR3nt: TGCGCCAGCAGCTTGGTGACAAGGACCGGGGAGCTGTTTTTT

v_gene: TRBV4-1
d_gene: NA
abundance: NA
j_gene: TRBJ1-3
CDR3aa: CASSQGLFSGNTIYF
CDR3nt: TGCGCCAGCAGCCAAGGACTGTTCTCTGGAAACACCATATATTTT

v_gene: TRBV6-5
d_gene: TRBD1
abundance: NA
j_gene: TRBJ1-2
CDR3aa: CASSYSGQGGYTF
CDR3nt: TGTGCCAGCAGTTACTCGGGACAGGGGGGCTACACCTTC

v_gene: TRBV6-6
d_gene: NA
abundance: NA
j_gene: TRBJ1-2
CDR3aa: CASSLTGGSYGYTF
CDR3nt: TGTGCCAGCAGCCTGACAGGTGGGAGCTATGGCTACACCTTC

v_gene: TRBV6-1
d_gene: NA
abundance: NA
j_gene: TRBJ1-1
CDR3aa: CASSEEGEGSAFF
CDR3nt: TGTGCCAGCAGTGAAGAGGGGGAGGGATCCGCTTTCTTT

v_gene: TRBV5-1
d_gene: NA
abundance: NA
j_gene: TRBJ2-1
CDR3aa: CASSLDRPYYNEQFF
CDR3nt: TGCGCCAGCAGCTTGGACAGACCTTACTACAATGAGCAGTTCTTC

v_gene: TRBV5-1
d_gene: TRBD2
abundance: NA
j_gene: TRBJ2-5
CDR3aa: CASSPGTSGAQETQYF
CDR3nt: TGCGCCAGCAGCCCGGGGACTAGCGGGGCCCAAGAGACCCAGTACTTC

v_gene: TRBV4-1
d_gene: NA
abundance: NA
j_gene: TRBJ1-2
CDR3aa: CASSQVQTYGYTF
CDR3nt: TGCGCCAGCAGCCAAGTACAGACCTATGGCTACACCTTC

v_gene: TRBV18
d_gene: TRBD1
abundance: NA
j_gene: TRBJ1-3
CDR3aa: CASSLTRGQSGNTIYF
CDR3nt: TGTGCCAGCTCACTAACAAGGGGACAGTCTGGAAACACCATATATTTT

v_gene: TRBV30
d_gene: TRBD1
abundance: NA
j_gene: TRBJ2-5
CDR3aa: CASQGVDGTQYF
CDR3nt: TGTGCCTCCCAGGGGGTCGACGGGACCCAGTACTTC

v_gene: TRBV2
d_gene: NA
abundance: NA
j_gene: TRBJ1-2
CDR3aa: CASSEAERRVNYGYTF
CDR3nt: TGTGCCAGCAGTGAAGCTGAGAGGAGGGTTAACTATGGCTACACCTTC

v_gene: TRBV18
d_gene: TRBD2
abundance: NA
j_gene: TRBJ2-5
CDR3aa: CASSRGLLETQYF
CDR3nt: TGTGCCAGCTCACGGGGACTACTGGAGACCCAGTACTTC

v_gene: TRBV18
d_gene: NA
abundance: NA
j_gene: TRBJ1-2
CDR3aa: CAGLKDSASPNYGYTF
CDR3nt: TGTGCCGGGTTAAAGGACAGCGCCTCCCCTAACTATGGCTACACCTTC

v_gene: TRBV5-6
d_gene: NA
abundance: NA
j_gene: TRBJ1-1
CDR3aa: CASSLIGGGGTEAFF
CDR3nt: TGTGCCAGCAGCTTAATCGGTGGCGGGGGGACTGAAGCTTTCTTT

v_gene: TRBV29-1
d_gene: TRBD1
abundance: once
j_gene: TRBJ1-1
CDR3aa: CSVLDRVGTEAFF
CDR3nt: TGCAGCGTTTTAGACAGGGTGGGTACTGAAGCTTTCTTT

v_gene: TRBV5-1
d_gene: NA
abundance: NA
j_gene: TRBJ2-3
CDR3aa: CASSLTSTDTQYF
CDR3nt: TGCGCCAGCAGCTTGACTAGCACAGATACGCAGTATTTT

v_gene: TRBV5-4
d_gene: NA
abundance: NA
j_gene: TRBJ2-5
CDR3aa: CASSLPWGSGYQETQYF
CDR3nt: TGTGCCAGCAGCCTTCCTTGGGGTAGCGGTTACCAAGAGACCCAGTACTTC

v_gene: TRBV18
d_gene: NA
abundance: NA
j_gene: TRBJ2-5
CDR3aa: CASSPRRGHGETQYF
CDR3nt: TGTGCCAGCTCACCACGGCGGGGGCACGGCGAGACCCAGTACTTC

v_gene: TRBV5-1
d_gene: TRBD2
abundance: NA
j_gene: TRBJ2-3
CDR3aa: CASSHGLAGLADTQYF
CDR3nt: TGCGCCAGCAGCCATGGACTAGCTGGGTTAGCAGATACGCAGTATTTT

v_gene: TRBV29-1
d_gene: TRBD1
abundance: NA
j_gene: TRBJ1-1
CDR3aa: CSAGGGQYTEAFF
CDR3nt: TGCAGCGCTGGTGGGGGACAGTACACTGAAGCTTTCTTT